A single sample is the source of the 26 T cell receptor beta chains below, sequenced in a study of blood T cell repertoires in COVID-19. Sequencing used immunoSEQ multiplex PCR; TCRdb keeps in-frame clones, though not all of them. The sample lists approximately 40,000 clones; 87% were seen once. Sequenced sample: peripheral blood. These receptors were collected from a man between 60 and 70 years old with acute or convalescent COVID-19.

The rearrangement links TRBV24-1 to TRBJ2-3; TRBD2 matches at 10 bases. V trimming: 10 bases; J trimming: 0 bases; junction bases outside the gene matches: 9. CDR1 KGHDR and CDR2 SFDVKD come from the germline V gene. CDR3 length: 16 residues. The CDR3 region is CATALASGSSTDTQYF. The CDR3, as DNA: TGTGCCACAGCTCTTGCTAGCGGGAGTAGCACAGATACGCAGTATTTT.

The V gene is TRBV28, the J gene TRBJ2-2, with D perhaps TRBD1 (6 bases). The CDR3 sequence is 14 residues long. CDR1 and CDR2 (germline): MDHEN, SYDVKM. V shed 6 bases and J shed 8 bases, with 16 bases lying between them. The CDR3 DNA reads TGTGCCAGCAGCCTGGAACAGGGCAGAGGGGAGCTGTTTTTT. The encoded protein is CASSLEQGRGELFF.

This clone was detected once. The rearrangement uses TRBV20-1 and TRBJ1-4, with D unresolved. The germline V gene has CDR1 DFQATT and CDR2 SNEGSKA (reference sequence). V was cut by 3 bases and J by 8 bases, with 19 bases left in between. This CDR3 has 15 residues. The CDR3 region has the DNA TGCAGTGCTAGTACCCAGGATCAAAGCGGGGAAAAACTGTTTTTT. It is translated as CSASTQDQSGEKLFF.

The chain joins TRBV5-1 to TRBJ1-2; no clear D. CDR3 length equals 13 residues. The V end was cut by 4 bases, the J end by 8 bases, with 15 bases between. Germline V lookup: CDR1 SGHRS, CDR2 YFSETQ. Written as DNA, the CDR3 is TGCGCCAGCAGCCCCGAGGAGTCTCTAGGCTACACCTTC. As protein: CASSPEESLGYTF.

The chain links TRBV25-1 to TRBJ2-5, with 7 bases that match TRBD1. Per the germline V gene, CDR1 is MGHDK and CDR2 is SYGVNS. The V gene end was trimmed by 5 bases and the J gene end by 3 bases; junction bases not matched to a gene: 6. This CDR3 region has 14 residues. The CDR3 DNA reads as TGTGCCAGCAGTCACCGGGACAGAAAAGAGACCCAGTACTTC. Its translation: CASSHRDRKETQYF.

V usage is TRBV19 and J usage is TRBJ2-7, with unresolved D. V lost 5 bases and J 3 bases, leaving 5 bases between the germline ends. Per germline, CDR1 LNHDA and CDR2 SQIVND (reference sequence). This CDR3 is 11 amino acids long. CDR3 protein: CASSGHYEQYF. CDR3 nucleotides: TGTGCCAGTAGTGGGCACTACGAGCAGTACTTC.

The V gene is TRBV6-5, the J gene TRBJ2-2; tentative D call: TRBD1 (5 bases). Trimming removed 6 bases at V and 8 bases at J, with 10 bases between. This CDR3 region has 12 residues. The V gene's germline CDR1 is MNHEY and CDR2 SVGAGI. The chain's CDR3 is CASSRVPGELFF. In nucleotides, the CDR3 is TGTGCCAGCAGCAGGGTACCTGGGGAGCTGTTTTTT.

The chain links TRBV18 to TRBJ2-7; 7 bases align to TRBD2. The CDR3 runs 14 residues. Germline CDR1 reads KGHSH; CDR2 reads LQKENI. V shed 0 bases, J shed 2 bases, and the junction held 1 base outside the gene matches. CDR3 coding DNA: TGTGCCAGCTCACCACCGGGACTACCCTACGAGCAGTACTTC. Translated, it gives CASSPPGLPYEQYF.

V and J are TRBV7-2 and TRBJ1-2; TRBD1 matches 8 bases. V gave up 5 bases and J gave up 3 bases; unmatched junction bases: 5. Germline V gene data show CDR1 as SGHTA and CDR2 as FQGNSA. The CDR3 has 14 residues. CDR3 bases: TGTGCCAGCAGCGCCAGGGGGCCTGACTATGGCTACACCTTC. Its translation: CASSARGPDYGYTF.

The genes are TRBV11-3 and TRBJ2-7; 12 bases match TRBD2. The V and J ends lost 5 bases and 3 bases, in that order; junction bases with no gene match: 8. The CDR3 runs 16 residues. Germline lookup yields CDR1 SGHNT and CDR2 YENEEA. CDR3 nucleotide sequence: TGTGCCAGCAGCCCACACTCGACTAGCGGGGGCTACGAGCAGTACTTC. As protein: CASSPHSTSGGYEQYF.

The CDR3 coding sequence is TGTGCCAGCAGTATAACAGGGGGGAGCTCCTACGAGCAGTACGTC. Protein product: CASSITGGSSYEQYV. The V and J genes are TRBV27 and TRBJ2-7; 8 nucleotides line up with TRBD1. In germline, CDR1 is MNHEY, CDR2 SMNVEV (reference sequence). V was clipped by 5 bases and J by 0 bases; unmatched bases: 6. This CDR3 contains 15 residues.

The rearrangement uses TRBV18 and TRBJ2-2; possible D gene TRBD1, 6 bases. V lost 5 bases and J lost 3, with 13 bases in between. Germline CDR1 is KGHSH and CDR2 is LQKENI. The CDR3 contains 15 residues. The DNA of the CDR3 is TGTGCCAGCTCAATCGGGACAAGGGACACCGGGGAGCTGTTTTTT. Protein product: CASSIGTRDTGELFF.

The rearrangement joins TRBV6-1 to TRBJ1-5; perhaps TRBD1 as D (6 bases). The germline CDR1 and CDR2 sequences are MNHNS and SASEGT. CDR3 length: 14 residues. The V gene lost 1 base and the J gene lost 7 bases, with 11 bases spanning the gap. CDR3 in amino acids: CASSEVGGAQPQHF. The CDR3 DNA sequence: TGTGCCAGCAGTGAAGTGGGGGGGGCCCAGCCCCAGCATTTT.

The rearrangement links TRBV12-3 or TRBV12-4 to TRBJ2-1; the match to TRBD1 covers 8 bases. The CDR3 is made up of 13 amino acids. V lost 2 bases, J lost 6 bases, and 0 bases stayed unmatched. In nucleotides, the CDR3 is TGTGCCAGCAGTTTACAGGGGGCCAATGAGCAGTTCTTC. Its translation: CASSLQGANEQFF.

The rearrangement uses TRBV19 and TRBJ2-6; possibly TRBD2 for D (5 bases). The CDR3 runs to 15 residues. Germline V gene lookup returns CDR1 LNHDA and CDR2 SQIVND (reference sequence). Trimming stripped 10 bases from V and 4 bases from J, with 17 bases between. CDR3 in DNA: TGTGCCACCAACCGAGGGCGGTTCGGGGCCAACGTCCTGACTTTC. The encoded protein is CATNRGRFGANVLTF.

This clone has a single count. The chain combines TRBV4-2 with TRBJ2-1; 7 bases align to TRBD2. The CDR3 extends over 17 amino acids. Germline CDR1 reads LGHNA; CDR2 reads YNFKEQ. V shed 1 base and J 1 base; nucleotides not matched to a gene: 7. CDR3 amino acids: CASSQGASGLSYNEQFF. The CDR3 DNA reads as TGTGCCAGCAGCCAAGGGGCTAGCGGCCTTTCCTACAATGAGCAGTTCTTC.

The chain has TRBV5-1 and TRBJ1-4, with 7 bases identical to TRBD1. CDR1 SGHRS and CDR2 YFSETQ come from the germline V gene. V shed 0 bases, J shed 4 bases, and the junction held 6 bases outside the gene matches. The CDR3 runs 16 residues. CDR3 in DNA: TGCGCCAGCAGCTTGGCAGGGACAGAGAGTAATGAAAAACTGTTTTTT. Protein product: CASSLAGTESNEKLFF.

The DNA of the CDR3 is TGTGCCAGCAGCCACGAGAAGACACTCTATGGCTACACCTTC. As protein: CASSHEKTLYGYTF. V is TRBV14 and J is TRBJ1-2, with D hard to call. This CDR3 is 14 amino acids long. Deletions cut 3 bases from V and 4 bases from J, with 12 bases between. Looked up from germline, CDR1 is SGHDN and CDR2 is FVKESK. Complete variable domain (other parts from reference TRBV14 and TRBJ1-2): EAGVTQFPSHSVIEKGQTVTLRCDPISGHDNLYWYRRVMGKEIKFLLHFVKESKQDESGMPNNRFLAERTGGTYSTLKVQPAELEDSGVYFCASSHEKTLYGYTFGSGTRLTVV.

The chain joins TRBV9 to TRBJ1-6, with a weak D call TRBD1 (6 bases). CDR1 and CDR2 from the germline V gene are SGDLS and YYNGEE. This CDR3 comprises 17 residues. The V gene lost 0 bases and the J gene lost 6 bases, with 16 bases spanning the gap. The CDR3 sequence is CASSVAGGPIGNSPLHF. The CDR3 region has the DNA TGTGCCAGCAGCGTAGCTGGGGGCCCGATTGGTAATTCACCCCTCCACTTT. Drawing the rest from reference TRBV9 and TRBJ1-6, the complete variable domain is DSGVTQTPKHLITATGQRVTLRCSPRSGDLSVYWYQQSLDQGLQFLIQYYNGEERAKGNILERFSAQQFPDLHSELNLSSLELGDSALYFCASSVAGGPIGNSPLHFGNGTRLTVT.

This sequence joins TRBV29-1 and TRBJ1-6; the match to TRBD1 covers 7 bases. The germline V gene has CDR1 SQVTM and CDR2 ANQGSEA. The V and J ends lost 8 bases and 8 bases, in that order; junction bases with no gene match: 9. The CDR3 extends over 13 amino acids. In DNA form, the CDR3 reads TGCAGCACCCAGACAGGGAATCATTCACCCCTCCACTTT. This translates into CSTQTGNHSPLHF.

The CDR3 DNA reads as TGTGCCAGCAAACACCCCCGGGGTAATGAGCAGTTCTTC. It codes for CASKHPRGNEQFF. The chain recombines TRBV2 with TRBJ2-1, with D perhaps matching TRBD2 (5 bases). V was trimmed by 7 bases and J by 7 bases, leaving 14 bases between them. Germline CDR1 reads SNHLY; CDR2 reads FYNNEI. The CDR3 runs 13 residues. The full variable domain, with the rest looked up from reference TRBV2 and TRBJ2-1, is EPEVTQTPSHQVTQMGQEVILRCVPISNHLYFYWYRQILGQKVEFLVSFYNNEISEKSEIFDDQFSVERPDGSNFTLKIRSTKLEDSAMYFCASKHPRGNEQFFGPGTRLTVL.

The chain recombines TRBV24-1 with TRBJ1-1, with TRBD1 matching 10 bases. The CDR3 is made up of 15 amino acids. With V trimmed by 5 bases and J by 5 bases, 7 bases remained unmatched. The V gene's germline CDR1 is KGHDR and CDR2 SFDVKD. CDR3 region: CATSVPRGQGTEAFF. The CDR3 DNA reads TGTGCCACCAGTGTCCCTCGGGGACAGGGGACTGAAGCTTTCTTT.

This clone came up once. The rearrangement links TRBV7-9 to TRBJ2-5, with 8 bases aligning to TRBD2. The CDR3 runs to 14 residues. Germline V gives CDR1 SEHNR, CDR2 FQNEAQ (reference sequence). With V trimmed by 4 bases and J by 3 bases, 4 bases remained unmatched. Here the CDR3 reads CASSSISGKETQYF. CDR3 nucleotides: TGTGCCAGCAGCTCAATTAGCGGGAAAGAGACCCAGTACTTC. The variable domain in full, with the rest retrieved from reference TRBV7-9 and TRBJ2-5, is DTGVSQNPRHKITKRGQNVTFRCDPISEHNRLYWYRQTLGQGPEFLTYFQNEAQLEKSRLLSDRFSAERPKGSFSTLEIQRTEQGDSAMYLCASSSISGKETQYFGPGTRLLVL.

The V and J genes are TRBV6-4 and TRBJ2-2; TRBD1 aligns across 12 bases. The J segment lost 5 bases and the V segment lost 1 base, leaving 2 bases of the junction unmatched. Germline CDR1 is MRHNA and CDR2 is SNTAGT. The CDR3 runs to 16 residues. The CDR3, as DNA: TGTGCCAGCAGTGACTGGGACAGGGGGCGGACCGGGGAGCTGTTTTTT. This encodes CASSDWDRGRTGELFF.

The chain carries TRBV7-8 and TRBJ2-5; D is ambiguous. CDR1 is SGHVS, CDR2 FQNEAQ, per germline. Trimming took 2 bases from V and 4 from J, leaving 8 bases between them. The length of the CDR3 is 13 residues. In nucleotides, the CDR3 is TGTGCCAGCAGCTTACGGAGAACAGAGACCCAGTACTTC. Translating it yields CASSLRRTETQYF.

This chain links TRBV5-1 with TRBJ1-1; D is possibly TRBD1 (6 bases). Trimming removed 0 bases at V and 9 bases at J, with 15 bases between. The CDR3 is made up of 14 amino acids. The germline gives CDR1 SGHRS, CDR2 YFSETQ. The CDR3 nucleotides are TGCGCCAGCAGCTTGGATCGGGGGGCTTTACAAGCTTTCTTT. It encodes CASSLDRGALQAFF.